This T cell receptor beta chain was identified in a study of shared clonotypes between healthy human individuals. Study observations and caveats: Relative to clonotypes present in all four donors, those not shared had lower generation probabilities.

Libraries were prepared by immunoSEQ multiplex PCR; TCRdb keeps only in-frame clonotypes and omits some of them. The sample yields hundreds of thousands of clones, 98% seen once. Turning to this clone: Its specificity is not known.

Selected positively for CCR7 and CD45RO-negative, naive CD8 cells excluded terminally differentiated effector memory CD45RA+ cells. The source of this sequence is a man under 40 in good health. Sequenced material: naive CD8+ T cells sorted from blood.

In DNA form, the CDR3 reads TGTGCCAGCGGCGGAACTGACGGCTTCCTAGATAGATGGTTCTACGAGCAGTACTTC. The encoded protein is CASGGTDGFLDRWFYEQYF. The chain employs TRBV7-9 and TRBJ2-7; D remains ambiguous. Trimming cost V 8 bases and J 3 bases, with 32 bases left between them. This CDR3 spans 19 amino acids. Germline assignment: CDR1 SEHNR and CDR2 FQNEAQ (reference sequence).